The 21 T cell receptor beta chains below come from one sample, sequenced in a study of glioma-infiltrating T cells after dendritic cell vaccination (dated by TCRdb to about 2016). The library was obtained by the immunoSEQ multiplex PCR assay. What TCRdb holds here is the immuneACCESS table cut down to in-frame rearrangements. Part of the clones is not present; checked against another copy, under half of the missing clones reflect an unresolved V gene, and the others are unexplained. This sample comprises about 20,000 clones, more than 65% of them detected only once. Roughly 34% of the sample is in the top ten clones. Sequenced material: blood, taken before dendritic cell vaccination. The receptor source for this set is a human donor with glioblastoma.

The chain recombines TRBV5-8 with TRBJ2-3, with 9 bases identical to TRBD1. The CDR3 is made up of 17 amino acids. Germline CDR1 and CDR2: SGHTS and YDEGEE. Trimming at V came to 4 bases and at J to 0 bases, leaving 9 bases not matched to a gene. CDR3 in DNA: TGTGCCAGCAGCCGAACCGGGACAGGGTCTAGCACAGATACGCAGTATTTT. It encodes CASSRTGTGSSTDTQYF.

V gene TRBV19 combines with J gene TRBJ1-1; D is unresolved. CDR1 LNHDA and CDR2 SQIVND come from the germline V gene (reference sequence). Trimming left V 4 bases short and J 0 bases short, with 6 bases between. The CDR3 runs 13 residues. CDR3 in amino acids: CASSTVMNTEAFF. For the CDR3, the DNA is TGTGCCAGTAGTACAGTAATGAACACTGAAGCTTTCTTT.

The rearrangement links TRBV7-9 to TRBJ1-4; TRBD1 matches at 9 bases. Trimming at V came to 5 bases and at J to 6 bases, leaving 4 bases not matched to a gene. CDR1 SEHNR and CDR2 FQNEAQ come from the germline V gene (reference sequence). The CDR3 extends over 14 amino acids. The CDR3 loop reads CASSRDREDEKLFF. The CDR3 DNA follows: TGTGCCAGCAGCCGGGACAGGGAGGATGAAAAACTGTTTTTT.

The chain combines TRBV19 with TRBJ1-5, with 9 bases identical to TRBD1. This CDR3 contains 13 residues. Germline lookup yields CDR1 LNHDA and CDR2 SQIVND (reference sequence). In DNA form, the CDR3 reads TGTGATGAACAGGGGGCGCGGAATCAGCCCCAGCATTTT. Protein product: CDEQGARNQPQHF.

This chain links TRBV4-2 with TRBJ2-2; TRBD2 matches at 7 bases. CDR3 length: 17 amino acids. The junction had 5 bases not matched to a gene; V was cut back by 0 bases and J by 1 base. Germline V lookup: CDR1 LGHNA, CDR2 YNFKEQ. The CDR3 reads CASSQEGLAENTGELFF. The DNA for the CDR3 is TGTGCCAGCAGCCAAGAGGGGCTAGCGGAGAACACCGGGGAGCTGTTTTTT.

The V gene is TRBV5-6, the J gene TRBJ2-1; the D gene is possibly TRBD2 (6 bases). Trimming stripped 0 bases from V and 3 bases from J, with 10 bases between. This CDR3 comprises 15 residues. Germline CDR1 SGHDT, CDR2 YYEEEE. The CDR3 protein is CASSLVQTSYNEQFF. The CDR3 DNA follows: TGTGCCAGCAGCTTGGTACAGACTAGCTACAATGAGCAGTTCTTC.

The chain joins TRBV5-4 to TRBJ2-1, with D unresolved. Germline V gives CDR1 SGHNT, CDR2 YYREEE (reference sequence). Trimming pared 9 bases from V and 2 bases from J, leaving 6 bases between. The length of the CDR3 is 11 residues. This chain's CDR3 is CAIATYNEQFF. The CDR3 DNA is TGTGCCATCGCGACCTACAATGAGCAGTTCTTC.

The chain links TRBV6-7 to TRBJ2-1; TRBD2 matches at 8 bases. TRBV6-7 counts as an open reading frame of uncertain function. The CDR3 length is 15 residues. The trim removed 7 bases at V and 2 bases at J, leaving 7 bases unmatched. The CDR3 sequence: CASKPAGAAYNEQFF. The CDR3 region has the DNA TGTGCCAGCAAGCCAGCGGGGGCAGCCTACAATGAGCAGTTCTTC.

The chain links TRBV12-2 to TRBJ2-5; TRBD2 was called by the table and not checked on the DNA. TRBV12-2 constitutes a pseudogene. The CDR3 is 15 residues long. Written as DNA, the CDR3 is TGTGCAAGTCGCTTACAGCGGATAGACCAAGAGACCCAGTACTTC. It translates to CASRLQRIDQETQYF.

CDR3 loop: CASSEVAGGTEAFF. In DNA form, the CDR3 reads TGTGCCAGCAGTGAAGTGGCAGGGGGGACTGAAGCTTTCTTT. This chain joins TRBV25-1 and TRBJ1-1; 7 nucleotides align to TRBD1. V shed 2 bases, J shed 5 bases, and the junction held 5 bases outside the gene matches. The CDR3 loop spans 14 amino acids. Germline V gene lookup returns CDR1 MGHDK and CDR2 SYGVNS. The full variable domain, completed using reference TRBV25-1 and TRBJ1-1, is EADIYQTPRYLVIGTGKKITLECSQTMGHDKMYWYQQDPGMELHLIHYSYGVNSTEKGDLSSESTVSRIRTEHFPLTLESARPSHTSQYLCASSEVAGGTEAFFGQGTRLTVV.

The DNA of the CDR3 is TGTGCCAGCAGCCGCCCCCCAGGGGGGTCCTACGAGCAGTACTTC. This sequence encodes CASSRPPGGSYEQYF. The chain combines TRBV11-2 with TRBJ2-7, with D tentatively TRBD1 (7 bases). V was trimmed by 5 bases and J by 1 base, leaving 15 bases between them. The CDR3 is 15 amino acids. Germline V lookup: CDR1 SGHAT, CDR2 FQNNGV.

This rearrangement joins TRBV5-6 to TRBJ2-7, with D possibly matching TRBD1 (6 bases). Germline lookup yields CDR1 SGHDT and CDR2 YYEEEE. CDR3 length: 16 amino acids. Deletions cut 4 bases from V and 0 bases from J, with 17 bases between. The CDR3 DNA sequence: TGTGCCAGCAGCCCGAATACAGGGTTAGACTCCTACGAGCAGTACTTC. Translation: CASSPNTGLDSYEQYF.

The genes are TRBV19 and TRBJ1-2; D is possibly TRBD1 (6 bases). Germline-derived CDR1 and CDR2 are LNHDA and SQIVND (reference sequence). V shed 3 bases and J shed 4 bases, with 12 bases lying between them. The length of the CDR3 is 14 residues. The CDR3 is CASSMGAVSYGYTF. CDR3 bases: TGTGCCAGTAGTATGGGGGCGGTCAGCTATGGCTACACCTTC.

The chain links TRBV7-2 to TRBJ2-5; 12 bases are a match to TRBD2. In germline, CDR1 is SGHTA, CDR2 FQGNSA. This CDR3 comprises 16 residues. Unmatched junction bases numbered 0, after V lost 0 bases and J lost 1 base. DNA of the CDR3: TGTGCCAGCAGCTTAGCGACTAGCGGGGGCCAAGAGACCCAGTACTTC. Its translation: CASSLATSGGQETQYF.

The chain couples TRBV6-1 to TRBJ2-7; the D gene is possibly TRBD2 (7 bases). Germline assignment: CDR1 MNHNS and CDR2 SASEGT. The germline V and J ends were trimmed by 11 bases and 4 bases, with 18 bases remaining between them. The CDR3 runs to 13 residues. The CDR3, as DNA: TGTGCCTCGGGGGGCAGACCACAATACGAGCAGTACTTC. Amino acid sequence: CASGGRPQYEQYF.

This chain links TRBV7-9 with TRBJ2-2; 12 bases fit TRBD2. Germline trimming cut 4 bases from V and 6 bases from J; bases unmatched to any gene: 6. This CDR3 spans 16 amino acids. Looked up from germline, CDR1 is SEHNR and CDR2 is FQNEAQ (reference sequence). CDR3 DNA sequence: TGTGCCAGCAGCTCTAGCGGGAGGGATCTTTCCGGGGAGCTGTTTTTT. Amino acids: CASSSSGRDLSGELFF.

The V gene is TRBV7-3, the J gene TRBJ1-5; TRBD1 might be the D (5 bases). Germline V lookup: CDR1 SGHTA, CDR2 FQGTGA. Trimming shortened V by 4 bases and J by 7 bases, and 11 bases separated the two germline ends. The CDR3 is 13 amino acids. CDR3 coding DNA: TGTGCCAGCAGCTCCAGGGAGGGCCAGCCCCAGCATTTT. This codes for CASSSREGQPQHF.

The gene calls are TRBV19 and TRBJ2-3, with a weak D call TRBD2 (6 bases). Germline V CDR1 and CDR2: LNHDA, SQIVND (reference sequence). V lost 1 base and J lost 4, with 9 bases in between. This CDR3 has 14 amino acids. CDR3 residues: CASSIVSGADTQYF. The CDR3 bases are TGTGCCAGTAGTATAGTTTCGGGGGCAGATACGCAGTATTTT. Combining the CDR3 with reference TRBV19 and TRBJ2-3 gives the whole variable domain DGGITQSPKYLFRKEGQNVTLSCEQNLNHDAMYWYRQDPGQGLRLIYYSQIVNDFQKGDIAEGYSVSREKKESFPLTVTSAQKNPTAFYLCASSIVSGADTQYFGPGTRLTVL.

The chain recombines TRBV19 with TRBJ2-3; TRBD2 matches 7 bases. From germline, CDR1 is LNHDA and CDR2 SQIVND (reference sequence). V was clipped by 8 bases and J by 8 bases; unmatched bases: 16. There are 15 residues in the CDR3. The CDR3 DNA is TGTGCCAGTCGCCTTAAGGTGGGCGGGAGAAGTACGCAGTATTTT. Protein sequence: CASRLKVGGRSTQYF. Supplemented by reference TRBV19 and TRBJ2-3, the full variable domain reads DGGITQSPKYLFRKEGQNVTLSCEQNLNHDAMYWYRQDPGQGLRLIYYSQIVNDFQKGDIAEGYSVSREKKESFPLTVTSAQKNPTAFYLCASRLKVGGRSTQYFGPGTRLTVL.

The chain combines TRBV27 with TRBJ2-5; D unclear. V was clipped by 3 bases and J by 5 bases, with 13 bases between them. CDR1 is MNHEY, CDR2 SMNVEV, per germline (reference sequence). This CDR3 has 14 residues. The CDR3 loop is CASSLGPQWETQYF. In DNA form, the CDR3 reads TGTGCCAGCAGTTTGGGCCCCCAGTGGGAGACCCAGTACTTC.

For this clone: The junction and the germline gene differ at one end; a read error may be behind it. The V call is TRBV4-1, the J call TRBJ2-3; D is possibly TRBD1 (5 bases). The CDR3 spans 12 residues. The germline CDR1 and CDR2 sequences are MGHRA and YSYEKL. CDR3 amino acids: CASSQEQDKQYF. The CDR3 bases are TGCGCCAGCAGCCAAGAACAGGATAAGCAGTATTTT.